This T cell receptor (beta chain) was retrieved from a study of cytomegalovirus exposure and HLA in healthy donors. A few counts support this clone. As yet, its antigen is unknown. The PCR employed 60 Vbeta primers together with 13 Jbeta primers. Clones were read by immunoSEQ multiplex PCR, and TCRdb kept only the in-frame ones, dropping some. The data show 150,000 to 160,000 clones, with roughly 80% seen just once and 6.5% to 7.5% held by the top ten. Study-level points and caveats: Trimming of TCR beta V- and J-genes showed a link, identified in a later analysis, to a missense DCLRE1C variant. Reportedly, TCR beta sequences accurately predicted HLA-A and HLA-B alleles in most subjects. Published work reported that the classifier diagnosed cytomegalovirus status with high specificity and sensitivity.

Germline assignment: CDR1 SNHLY and CDR2 FYNNEI. The CDR3 is 12 residues long. The ends were cut back, 2 bases at V and 11 bases at J, with 10 bases in the middle. Material: PBMCs. This clonotype was obtained from a woman aged 45-65 years in good health and CMV-seropositive. The chain combines TRBV2 with TRBJ1-5; no definite D call. CDR3 loop: CASSEPGGAQHF. The CDR3 nucleotides read TGTGCCAGCAGTGAACCCGGCGGGGCCCAGCATTTT.